The rows below give T cell receptor beta chains drawn from one sample of a study of cytomegalovirus exposure and HLA in healthy donors. Assay: immunoSEQ multiplex PCR; the TCRdb copy retains only in-frame clones and omits some. The data contain around 100,000 clones, roughly 85% of them seen just once; the ten biggest clones take up roughly 20%. Sequencing was done on a sample of PBMCs. The receptors here all came from a man between 18 and 35 years old in good health and CMV-seropositive. Each CDR3 is given with its conserved first and last residue. Each record gives: V gene, J gene, D gene, CDR3 length, clone size, CDR3 DNA, CDR3 protein. A D gene is named only where the DNA matches it firmly. Expanded clones are given a class, and other clones once, few, many or no size at all.

TRBV15,TRBJ1-4,NA,16,once,TGTGCCACCAGCAGAGATCCCGGAGCAACTAATGAAAAACTGTTTTTT,CATSRDPGATNEKLFF
TRBV7-3,TRBJ1-2,NA,15,NA,TGTGCCAGCAGCTTAAGCCCCGGGACATTTACTGGCTACACCTTC,CASSLSPGTFTGYTF
TRBV28,TRBJ2-1,TRBD2,16,NA,TGTGCCAGCACCAAAGGACCGGGACTAGTGATCAATGAGCAGTTCTTC,CASTKGPGLVINEQFF
TRBV15,TRBJ2-7,NA,14,NA,TGTGCCACCAGCAGAGTAGGCGGGGCCTACGAGCAGTACTTC,CATSRVGGAYEQYF
TRBV29-1,TRBJ2-2,TRBD1,11,few,TGCAGCGCTCAGGGGGCCGGGGAGCTGTTTTTT,CSAQGAGELFF
TRBV28,TRBJ1-2,NA,14,NA,TGTGCCAGCAGTTTATCCCAGGGCCTCTATGGCTACACCTTC,CASSLSQGLYGYTF
TRBV25-1,TRBJ2-1,NA,14,NA,TGTGCCAGCAGTGAATCCCCAGGGTTCGATGAGCAGTTCTTC,CASSESPGFDEQFF
TRBV29-1,TRBJ1-2,TRBD1,13,once,TGCAGCGTTGAAGGGACAGGGAGCGGTGGCTACACCTTC,CSVEGTGSGGYTF
TRBV7-2,TRBJ2-3,TRBD2,12,NA,TGTGCCAGCAGCTTGGTGCGGGAGTCGCAGTATTTT,CASSLVRESQYF
TRBV7-9,TRBJ1-2,NA,14,once,TGTGCCAGCAGCTATCTACAGGGAGAAAGGGGCTACACCTTC,CASSYLQGERGYTF
TRBV14,TRBJ2-1,TRBD1,17,NA,TGTGCCAGCAGCCCGATTGGACAGGGACCGCTCTCCCATGAGCAGTTCTTC,CASSPIGQGPLSHEQFF
TRBV6-5,TRBJ1-3,NA,14,NA,TGTGCCAGCAGTCCGGGGGTCTCTGGAAACACCATATATTTT,CASSPGVSGNTIYF
TRBV15,TRBJ1-3,NA,15,NA,TGTGCCACCAGCGAGGGTTGGACAGCAGGAAACACCATATATTTT,CATSEGWTAGNTIYF
TRBV10-3,TRBJ2-3,TRBD2,16,few,TGTGCCAGCAGTGAAGCGCTAGCGGGAGGCACAGATACGCAGTATTTT,CASSEALAGGTDTQYF
TRBV5-8,TRBJ2-1,TRBD2,16,NA,TGTGCCAGCAGCTTGGTGGGGACTAGCGGGAGTGTTGAGCAGTTCTTC,CASSLVGTSGSVEQFF
TRBV28,TRBJ1-2,NA,15,NA,TGTGCCAGCAGTTCTATGGAGGGGCTCAACTATGGCTACACCTTC,CASSSMEGLNYGYTF
TRBV5-6,TRBJ2-2,NA,14,NA,TGTGCCAGCACCCCGGGGTTTGGTGCCGGGGAGCTGTTTTTT,CASTPGFGAGELFF
TRBV7-9,TRBJ2-3,NA,14,few,TGTGCCAGCAGCCAGGGCGACTCCACAGATACGCAGTATTTT,CASSQGDSTDTQYF
TRBV29-1,TRBJ1-1,NA,12,NA,TGCAGCGTTGATCAAAGGGGAACCGAAGCTTTCTTT,CSVDQRGTEAFF
TRBV5-1,TRBJ2-2,NA,15,NA,TGCGCCAGCAGCCCGACTACCCCAGAGGACGGGGAGCTGTTTTTT,CASSPTTPEDGELFF
TRBV13,TRBJ2-7,NA,15,NA,TGTGCCAGCAGCTCCCGGGGGAAGGCACCCTACGAGCAGTACTTC,CASSSRGKAPYEQYF
TRBV7-6,TRBJ2-3,NA,13,NA,TGTGCCAGCAGCTGGGGGGACACAGATACGCAGTATTTT,CASSWGDTDTQYF
TRBV11-2,TRBJ2-2,TRBD2,16,NA,TGTGCCAGCAGCAATGAGGCCCTAGCGGACACCGGGGAGCTGTTTTTT,CASSNEALADTGELFF
TRBV7-9,TRBJ1-1,TRBD1,14,NA,TGTGCCAGCAGCTTGACAGGGCCAGACACTGAAGCTTTCTTT,CASSLTGPDTEAFF
TRBV27,TRBJ1-1,TRBD1,16,NA,TGTGCCAGCACCGGGACAGGGGGAGTTTTGAACACTGAAGCTTTCTTT,CASTGTGGVLNTEAFF
TRBV11-2,TRBJ1-1,TRBD1,12,NA,TGTGCCAGCAGCCTACAGGGGGTAGAAGCTTTCTTT,CASSLQGVEAFF
TRBV18,TRBJ2-5,NA,13,NA,TGTGCCAGCTCACCACTTACACAAGAGACCCAGTACTTC,CASSPLTQETQYF
TRBV7-9,TRBJ1-1,NA,13,NA,TGTGCCAGCACCCCGCCGCGGGCCTGGGGAGCTTTCTTT,CASTPPRAWGAFF
TRBV5-1,TRBJ1-2,NA,13,NA,TGCGCCAGCAGCTTGGGAAGGGGCGACGGCTACACCTTC,CASSLGRGDGYTF